The present T cell receptor (beta chain) was sequenced within a study of cytomegalovirus exposure and HLA in healthy donors. Vbeta (60) and Jbeta (13) primers were used in the PCR. The method was immunoSEQ multiplex PCR; TCRdb's version includes in-frame clones alone and lacks a portion of them. The sample has about 57,000 clones, approximately 77% seen once; the top ten hold around 9.1%. Regarding the study as a whole: Under in vitro conditions, three CMV-associated chains were confirmed as specific for CMV antigens. Sequencing had likely introduced a cluster of highly shared sequence variants as an artifact. A later analysis linked a missense variant in DCLRE1C to the trimming of TCR beta V and J genes.

Germline assignment: CDR1 LGHNA and CDR2 YNFKEQ. There are 15 residues in the CDR3. Between the trimmed V and J ends, which lost 2 bases and 0 bases, there was a span of 11 bases. Concerning this clone: Its specificity is not known.

This chain uses TRBV4-2 with TRBJ2-7; D is uncertain. Sequenced input: PBMCs. The origin of this receptor is a woman aged 50 to 60 in good health and CMV-seronegative. CDR3 in amino acids: CASSQTFAVSYEQYF. DNA for the CDR3: TGTGCCAGCAGCCAAACCTTCGCAGTCTCCTACGAGCAGTACTTC.